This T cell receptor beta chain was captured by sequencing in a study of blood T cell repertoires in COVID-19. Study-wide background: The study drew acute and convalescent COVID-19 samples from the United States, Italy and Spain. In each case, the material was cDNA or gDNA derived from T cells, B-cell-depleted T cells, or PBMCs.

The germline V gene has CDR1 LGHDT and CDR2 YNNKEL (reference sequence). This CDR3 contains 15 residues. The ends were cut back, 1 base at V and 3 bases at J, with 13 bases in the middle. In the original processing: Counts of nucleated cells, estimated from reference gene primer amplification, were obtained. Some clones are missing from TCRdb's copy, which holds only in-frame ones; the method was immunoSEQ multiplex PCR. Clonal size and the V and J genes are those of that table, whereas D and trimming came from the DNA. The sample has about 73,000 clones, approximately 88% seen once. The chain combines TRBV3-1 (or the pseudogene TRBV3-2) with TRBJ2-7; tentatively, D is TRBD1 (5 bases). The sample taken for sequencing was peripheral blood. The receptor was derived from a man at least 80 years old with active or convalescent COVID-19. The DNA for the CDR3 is TGTGCCAGCAGCCAAGTTCAGGGAAAACACTACGAGCAGTACTTC. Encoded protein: CASSQVQGKHYEQYF.